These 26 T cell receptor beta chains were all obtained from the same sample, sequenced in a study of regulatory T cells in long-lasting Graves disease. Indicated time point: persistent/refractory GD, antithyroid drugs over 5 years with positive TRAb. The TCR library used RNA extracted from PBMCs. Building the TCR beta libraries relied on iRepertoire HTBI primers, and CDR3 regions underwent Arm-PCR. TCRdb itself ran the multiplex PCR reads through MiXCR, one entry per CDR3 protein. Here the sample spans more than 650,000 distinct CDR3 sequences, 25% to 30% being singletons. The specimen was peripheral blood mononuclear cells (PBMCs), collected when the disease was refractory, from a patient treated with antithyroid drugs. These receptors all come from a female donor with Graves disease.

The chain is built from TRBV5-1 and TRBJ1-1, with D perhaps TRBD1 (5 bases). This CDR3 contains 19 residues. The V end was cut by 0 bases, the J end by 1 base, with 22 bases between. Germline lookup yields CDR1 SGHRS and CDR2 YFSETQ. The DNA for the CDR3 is TGCGCCAGCAGCTTGGGGTGGGGTCTGGGGCTCCAAAGGAACACTGAAGCTTTCTTT. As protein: CASSLGWGLGLQRNTEAFF.

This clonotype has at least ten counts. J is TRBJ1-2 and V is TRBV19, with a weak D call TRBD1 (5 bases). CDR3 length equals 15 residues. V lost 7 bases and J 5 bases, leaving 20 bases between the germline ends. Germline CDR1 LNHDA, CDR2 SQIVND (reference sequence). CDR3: CASNSGEGRGYGYTF. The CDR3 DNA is TGTGCCAGTAACTCCGGAGAGGGGAGAGGGTATGGCTACACCTTC.

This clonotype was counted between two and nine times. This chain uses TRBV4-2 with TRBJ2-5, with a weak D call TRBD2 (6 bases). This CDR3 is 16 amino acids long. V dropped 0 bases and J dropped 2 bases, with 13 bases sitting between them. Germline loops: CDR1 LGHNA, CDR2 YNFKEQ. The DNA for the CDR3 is TGTGCCAGCAGCCAAGAGGGGGGAGAGGGGCAAGAGACCCAGTACTTC. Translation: CASSQEGGEGQETQYF.

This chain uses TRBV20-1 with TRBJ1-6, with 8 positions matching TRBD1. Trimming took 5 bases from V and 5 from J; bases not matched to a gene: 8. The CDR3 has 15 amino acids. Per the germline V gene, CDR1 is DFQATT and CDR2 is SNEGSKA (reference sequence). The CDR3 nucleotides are TGCAGTGCTTACCCGCCGACAGGGGATAATTCACCCCTCCACTTT. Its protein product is CSAYPPTGDNSPLHF.

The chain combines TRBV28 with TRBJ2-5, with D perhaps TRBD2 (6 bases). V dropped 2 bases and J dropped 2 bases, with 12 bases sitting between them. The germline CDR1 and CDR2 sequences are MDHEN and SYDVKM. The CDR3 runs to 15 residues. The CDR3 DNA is TGTGCCAGCAGTTTAATAGCGGCACGGCAAGAGACCCAGTACTTC. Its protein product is CASSLIAARQETQYF.

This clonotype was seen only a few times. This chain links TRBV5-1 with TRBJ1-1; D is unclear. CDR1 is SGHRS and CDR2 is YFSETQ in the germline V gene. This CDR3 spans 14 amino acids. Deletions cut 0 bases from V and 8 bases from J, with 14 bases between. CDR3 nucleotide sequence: TGCGCCAGCAGCTTGGGTGCGGGCAGAAGCGAAGCTTTCTTT. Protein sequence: CASSLGAGRSEAFF. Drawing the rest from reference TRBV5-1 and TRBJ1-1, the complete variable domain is KAGVTQTPRYLIKTRGQQVTLSCSPISGHRSVSWYQQTPGQGLQFLFEYFSETQRNKGNFPGRFSGRQFSNSRSEMNVSTLELGDSALYLCASSLGAGRSEAFFGQGTRLTVV.

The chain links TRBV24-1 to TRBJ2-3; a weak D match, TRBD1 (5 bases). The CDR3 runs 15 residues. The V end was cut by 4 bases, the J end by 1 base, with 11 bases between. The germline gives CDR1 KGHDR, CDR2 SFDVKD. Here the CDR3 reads CATSDRVGRTDTQYF. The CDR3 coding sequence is TGTGCCACCAGTGACCGTGTGGGGCGCACAGATACGCAGTATTTT.

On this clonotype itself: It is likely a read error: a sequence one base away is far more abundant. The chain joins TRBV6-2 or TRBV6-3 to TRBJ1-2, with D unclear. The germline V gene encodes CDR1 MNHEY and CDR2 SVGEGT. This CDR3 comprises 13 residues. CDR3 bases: TGTGCCTGCAGTTACGGAACTAACTATGGCTACACCTTC. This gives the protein CACSYGTNYGYTF.

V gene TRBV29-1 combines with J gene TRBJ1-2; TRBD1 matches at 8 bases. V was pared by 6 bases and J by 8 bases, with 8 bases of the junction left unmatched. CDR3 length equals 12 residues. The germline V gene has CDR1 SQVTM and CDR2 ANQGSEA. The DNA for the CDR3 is TGCAGCGTAACGGACAGGGAAGAAGGCTACACCTTC. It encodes CSVTDREEGYTF.

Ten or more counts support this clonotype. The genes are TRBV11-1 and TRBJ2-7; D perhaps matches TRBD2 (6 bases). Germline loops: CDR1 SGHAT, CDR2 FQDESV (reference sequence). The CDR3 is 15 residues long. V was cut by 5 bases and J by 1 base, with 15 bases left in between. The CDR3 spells CASSRHGTFSYEQYF. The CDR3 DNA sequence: TGTGCCAGCAGCAGACACGGGACTTTTTCCTACGAGCAGTACTTC. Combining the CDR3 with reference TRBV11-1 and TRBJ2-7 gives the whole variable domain EAEVAQSPRYKITEKSQAVAFWCDPISGHATLYWYRQILGQGPELLVQFQDESVVDDSQLPKDRFSAERLKGVDSTLKIQPAELGDSAMYLCASSRHGTFSYEQYFGPGTRLTVT.

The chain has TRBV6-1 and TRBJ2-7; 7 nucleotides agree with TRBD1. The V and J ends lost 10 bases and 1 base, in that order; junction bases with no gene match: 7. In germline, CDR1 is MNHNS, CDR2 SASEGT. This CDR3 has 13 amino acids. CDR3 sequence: CATEDRLSYEQYF. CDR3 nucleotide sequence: TGTGCCACCGAGGACAGGCTATCCTACGAGCAGTACTTC.

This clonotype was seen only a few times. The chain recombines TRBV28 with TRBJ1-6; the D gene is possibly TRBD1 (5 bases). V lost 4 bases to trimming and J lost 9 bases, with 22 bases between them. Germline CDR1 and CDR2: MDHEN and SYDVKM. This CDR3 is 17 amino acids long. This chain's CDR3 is CASSYSIRGAWGSPLHF. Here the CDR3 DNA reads TGTGCCAGCAGTTACTCGATACGCGGGGCTTGGGGTTCACCCCTCCACTTT.

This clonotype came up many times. CDR3 sequence (DNA): TGTGCTAGTGGTTTGACAACCGGGACTATAACCTACGAGCAGTACTTC. Its translation: CASGLTTGTITYEQYF. The chain links TRBV12-5 to TRBJ2-7; 7 bases are shared with TRBD2. The germline V gene has CDR1 LGHNT and CDR2 FRNRAP. The CDR3 is 16 amino acids. With 2 bases clipped from V and 2 bases from J, the junction kept 9 bases outside the gene matches. The full variable domain, its missing parts supplied by reference TRBV12-5 and TRBJ2-7, is DARVTQTPRHKVTEMGQEVTMRCQPILGHNTVFWYRQTMMQGLELLAYFRNRAPLDDSGMPKDRFSAEMPDATLATLKIQPSEPRDSAVYFCASGLTTGTITYEQYFGPGTRLTVT.

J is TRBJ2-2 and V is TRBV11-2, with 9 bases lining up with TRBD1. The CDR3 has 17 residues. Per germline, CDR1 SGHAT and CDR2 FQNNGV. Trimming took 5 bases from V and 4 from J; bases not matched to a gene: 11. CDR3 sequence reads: CASSTAGTGIVTGELFF. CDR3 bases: TGTGCCAGCAGCACAGCCGGGACAGGGATCGTCACCGGGGAGCTGTTTTTT.

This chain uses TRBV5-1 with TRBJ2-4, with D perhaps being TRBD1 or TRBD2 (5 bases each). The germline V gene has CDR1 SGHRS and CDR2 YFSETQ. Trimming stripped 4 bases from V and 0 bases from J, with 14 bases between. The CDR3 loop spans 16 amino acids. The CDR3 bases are TGCGCCAGCAGCCCGGGGACGGCTATAGCCAAAAACATTCAGTACTTC. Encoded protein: CASSPGTAIAKNIQYF.

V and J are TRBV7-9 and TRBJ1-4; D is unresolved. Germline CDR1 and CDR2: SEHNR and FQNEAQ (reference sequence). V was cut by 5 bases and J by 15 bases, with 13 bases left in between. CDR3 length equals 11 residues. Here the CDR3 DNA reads TGTGCCAGCAGCCGAGGGCTCGAGGTGTTTTTT. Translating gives CASSRGLEVFF.

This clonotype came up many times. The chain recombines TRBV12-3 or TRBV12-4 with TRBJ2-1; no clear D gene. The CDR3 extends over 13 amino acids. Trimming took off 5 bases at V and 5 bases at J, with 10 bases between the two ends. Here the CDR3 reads CASSPRPDNEQFF. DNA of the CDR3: TGTGCCAGCAGTCCAAGACCGGACAATGAGCAGTTCTTC.

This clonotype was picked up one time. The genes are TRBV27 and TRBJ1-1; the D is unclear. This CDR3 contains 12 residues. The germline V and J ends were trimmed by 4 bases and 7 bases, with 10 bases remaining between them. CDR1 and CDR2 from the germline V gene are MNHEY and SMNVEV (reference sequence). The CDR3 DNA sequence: TGTGCCAGCAGTTATTTTATGGGTGAAGCTTTCTTT. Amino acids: CASSYFMGEAFF.

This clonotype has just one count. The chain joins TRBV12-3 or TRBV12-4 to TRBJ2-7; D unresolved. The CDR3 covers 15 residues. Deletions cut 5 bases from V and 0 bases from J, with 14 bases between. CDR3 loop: CASSRLPPNSYEQYF. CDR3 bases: TGTGCCAGCAGTCGACTCCCACCGAACTCCTACGAGCAGTACTTC.

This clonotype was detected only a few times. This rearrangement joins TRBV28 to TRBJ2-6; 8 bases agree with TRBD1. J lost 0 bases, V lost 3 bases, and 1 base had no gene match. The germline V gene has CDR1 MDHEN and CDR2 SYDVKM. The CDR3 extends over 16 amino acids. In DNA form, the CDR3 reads TGTGCCAGCAGTTTGGGACAGGCCTCTGGGGCCAACGTCCTGACTTTC. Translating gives CASSLGQASGANVLTF.

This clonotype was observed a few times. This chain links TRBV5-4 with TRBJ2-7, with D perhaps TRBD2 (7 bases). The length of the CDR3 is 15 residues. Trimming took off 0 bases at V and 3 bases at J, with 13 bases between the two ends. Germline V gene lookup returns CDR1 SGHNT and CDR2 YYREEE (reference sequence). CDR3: CASSLAGGSIYEQYF. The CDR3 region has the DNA TGTGCCAGCAGCTTGGCGGGGGGCAGTATCTACGAGCAGTACTTC.

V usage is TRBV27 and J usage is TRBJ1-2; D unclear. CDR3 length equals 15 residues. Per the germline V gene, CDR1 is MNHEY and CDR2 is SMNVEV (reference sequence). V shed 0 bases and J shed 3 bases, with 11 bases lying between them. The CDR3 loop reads CASSLSSAFDYGYTF. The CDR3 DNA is TGTGCCAGCAGTTTATCGTCAGCCTTTGACTATGGCTACACCTTC.

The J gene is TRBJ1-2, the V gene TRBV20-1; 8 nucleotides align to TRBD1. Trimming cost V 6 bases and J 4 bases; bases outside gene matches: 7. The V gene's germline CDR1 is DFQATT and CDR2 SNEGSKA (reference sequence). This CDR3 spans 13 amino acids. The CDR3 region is CSATDRARYGYTF. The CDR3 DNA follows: TGCAGTGCGACGGACAGGGCGCGCTATGGCTACACCTTC.

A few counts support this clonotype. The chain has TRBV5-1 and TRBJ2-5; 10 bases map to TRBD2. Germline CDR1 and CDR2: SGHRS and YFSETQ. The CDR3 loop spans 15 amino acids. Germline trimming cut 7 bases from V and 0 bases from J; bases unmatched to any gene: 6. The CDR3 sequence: CASVGSGRDQETQYF. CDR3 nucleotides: TGCGCCAGCGTGGGGAGCGGGAGGGACCAAGAGACCCAGTACTTC.

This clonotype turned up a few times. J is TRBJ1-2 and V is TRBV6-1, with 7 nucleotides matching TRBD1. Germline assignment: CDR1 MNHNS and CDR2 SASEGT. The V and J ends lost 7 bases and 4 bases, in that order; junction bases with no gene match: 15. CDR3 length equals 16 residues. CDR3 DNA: TGTGCCAGCACTCGGCCCCGGACAGGACCCTTCTATGGCTACACCTTC. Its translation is CASTRPRTGPFYGYTF.

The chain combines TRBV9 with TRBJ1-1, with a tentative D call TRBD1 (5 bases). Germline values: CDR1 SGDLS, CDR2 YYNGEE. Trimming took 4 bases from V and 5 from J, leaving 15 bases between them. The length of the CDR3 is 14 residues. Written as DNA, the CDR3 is TGTGCCAGCAGCTCCCTCGGCGGGGGGACTGAAGCTTTCTTT. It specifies CASSSLGGGTEAFF.